One sample yielded the 25 T cell receptor beta chains listed below, sequenced in a study of cytomegalovirus exposure and HLA in healthy donors. 13 Jbeta primers and 60 Vbeta primers were used for the PCR. The table came from immunoSEQ multiplex PCR; TCRdb's copy has only in-frame clones and leaves some out. The sample carries around 150,000 clones, about 77% recorded once. Sequenced: PBMCs. The source of these receptors is a woman aged 40-49 years in good health and CMV-seronegative.

The chain has TRBV29-1 and TRBJ1-1; TRBD1 might be the D (6 bases). The CDR3 sequence is 13 residues long. CDR1 and CDR2 (germline): SQVTM, ANQGSEA. Trimming cost V 0 bases and J 4 bases, with 9 bases left between them. The CDR3 is CSVEDQGGTEAFF. In DNA, the CDR3 is TGCAGCGTTGAAGATCAAGGGGGCACTGAAGCTTTCTTT.

This rearrangement joins TRBV29-1 to TRBJ1-1, with D possibly being TRBD1 (5 bases). V lost 7 bases, J lost 1 base, and 7 bases lay in between. In germline, CDR1 is SQVTM, CDR2 ANQGSEA. The CDR3 consists of 11 residues. CDR3 residues: CSATGNTEAFF. CDR3 DNA: TGCAGCGCTACAGGGAACACTGAAGCTTTCTTT. The entire variable domain, with the rest obtained from reference TRBV29-1 and TRBJ1-1, is as follows: SAVISQKPSRDICQRGTSLTIQCQVDSQVTMMFWYRQQPGQSLTLIATANQGSEATYESGFVIDKFPISRPNLTFSTLTVSNMSPEDSSIYLCSATGNTEAFFGQGTRLTVV.

This rearrangement joins TRBV5-6 to TRBJ2-7; perhaps TRBD2 as D (6 bases). Germline V gives CDR1 SGHDT, CDR2 YYEEEE. The CDR3 is made up of 17 amino acids. Trimming took 0 bases from V and 1 from J, leaving 17 bases between them. The CDR3 DNA sequence: TGTGCCAGCAGCTTGGGGGTTGGGGAGGTAACATCCTACGAGCAGTACTTC. Its translation is CASSLGVGEVTSYEQYF. The whole variable domain, remainder taken from reference TRBV5-6 and TRBJ2-7, is DAGVTQSPTHLIKTRGQQVTLRCSPKSGHDTVSWYQQALGQGPQFIFQYYEEEERQRGNFPDRFSGHQFPNYSSELNVNALLLGDSALYLCASSLGVGEVTSYEQYFGPGTRLTVT.

The V gene is TRBV7-2, the J gene TRBJ1-2, with unresolved D. The CDR3 contains 16 residues. CDR1 SGHTA and CDR2 FQGNSA come from the germline V gene. With 5 bases removed from V and 4 bases from J, the gap between germline ends came to 20 bases. The CDR3 sequence: CASSTSVSLYSYGYTF. CDR3 DNA: TGTGCCAGCAGCACTAGCGTCAGTTTATACTCCTATGGCTACACCTTC.

V usage is TRBV27 and J usage is TRBJ2-5, with 7 bases aligning to TRBD1. The J call is in doubt because the DNA end fits TRBJ2-7 better. The germline V gene has CDR1 MNHEY and CDR2 SMNVEV (reference sequence). The CDR3 has 15 residues. The CDR3 sequence is CASSLLDRFTYEQYF. The CDR3 DNA is TGTGCCAGCAGTTTACTGGACAGGTTCACGTACGAGCAGTACTTC.

This sequence joins TRBV6-6 and TRBJ2-5; unclear D gene. This CDR3 region has 13 residues. Germline CDR1 is MNHNY and CDR2 is SVGAGI (reference sequence). V was trimmed by 8 bases and J by 2 bases, leaving 12 bases between them. CDR3 sequence reads: CASQPSLQETQYF. The CDR3 nucleotides read TGTGCCAGCCAACCGAGCCTACAAGAGACCCAGTACTTC.

The CDR3 sequence is CASRMGGLAETQYF. For the CDR3, the DNA is TGTGCCAGCAGGATGGGGGGGCTGGCAGAGACCCAGTACTTC. The chain couples TRBV6-5 to TRBJ2-5; D may be TRBD2 (7 bases). The CDR3 contains 14 residues. The germline V gene has CDR1 MNHEY and CDR2 SVGAGI. V dropped 6 bases and J dropped 4 bases, with 15 bases sitting between them.

The chain links TRBV5-4 to TRBJ1-5, with D hard to call. Trimming cost V 0 bases and J 4 bases, with 17 bases left between them. The CDR3 length is 17 residues. Germline V gives CDR1 SGHNT, CDR2 YYREEE (reference sequence). CDR3 DNA: TGTGCCAGCAGCTTGGAGACCTCCAGGACTTCAAATCAGCCCCAGCATTTT. It specifies CASSLETSRTSNQPQHF.

The rearrangement uses TRBV7-8 and TRBJ1-1; no reliable D call. V lost 6 bases and J 6 bases, leaving 17 bases between the germline ends. Germline CDR1 is SGHVS and CDR2 is FQNEAQ. The CDR3 totals 14 residues. DNA for the CDR3: TGTGCCAGCAGTCTTAGAGAGGGTAGGCCTGAAGCTTTCTTT. Translated: CASSLREGRPEAFF.

The CDR3 sequence: CASSLAEGLVYNEQFF. The CDR3 coding sequence is TGTGCCAGCAGCTTGGCCGAGGGACTAGTCTACAATGAGCAGTTCTTC. The chain couples TRBV5-6 to TRBJ2-1, with 8 bases lining up with TRBD2. Germline lookup yields CDR1 SGHDT and CDR2 YYEEEE. The CDR3 has 16 amino acids. After removal of 0 bases from V and 3 bases from J, the junction contained 5 bases not matched to a gene.

This chain links TRBV19 with TRBJ2-7; tentatively, D is TRBD1 (5 bases). Trimming stripped 5 bases from V and 5 bases from J, with 16 bases between. This CDR3 spans 14 amino acids. Germline CDR1 is LNHDA and CDR2 is SQIVND (reference sequence). The CDR3 DNA sequence: TGTGCCAGTAGTTTCAGGGCTTGGCCCCACGAGCAGTACTTC. This encodes CASSFRAWPHEQYF.

J is TRBJ1-1 and V is TRBV27; TRBD1 might be the D (5 bases). Per germline, CDR1 MNHEY and CDR2 SMNVEV (reference sequence). The ends were cut back, 3 bases at V and 0 bases at J, with 17 bases in the middle. The CDR3 is made up of 17 amino acids. The CDR3 bases are TGTGCCAGCAGTTTCCGCGCAGACAGTCAGGTGAACACTGAAGCTTTCTTT. Its translation: CASSFRADSQVNTEAFF.

This clone appeared once. Additional DNA sequences in this sample encode the identical CDR3. This chain links TRBV25-1 with TRBJ1-1; D unresolved. Trimming pared 4 bases from V and 4 bases from J, leaving 7 bases between. CDR1 is MGHDK and CDR2 is SYGVNS in the germline V gene. The CDR3 runs 12 residues. CDR3 region: CASSGGVTEAFF. CDR3 DNA: TGTGCCAGCAGTGGGGGAGTCACTGAAGCTTTCTTT. The variable domain in full, with the rest retrieved from reference TRBV25-1 and TRBJ1-1, is EADIYQTPRYLVIGTGKKITLECSQTMGHDKMYWYQQDPGMELHLIHYSYGVNSTEKGDLSSESTVSRIRTEHFPLTLESARPSHTSQYLCASSGGVTEAFFGQGTRLTVV.

J is TRBJ2-1 and V is TRBV4-2, with 15 bases that match TRBD2. The germline V gene encodes CDR1 LGHNA and CDR2 YNFKEQ. The V gene end was trimmed by 4 bases and the J gene end by 4 bases; junction bases not matched to a gene: 2. The CDR3 runs to 16 residues. CDR3 residues: CASSRTSGGVYNEQFF. Written as DNA, the CDR3 is TGTGCCAGCAGCCGGACTAGCGGGGGGGTGTACAATGAGCAGTTCTTC.

This clone came up a few times. The chain couples TRBV11-2 to TRBJ2-1; D might be TRBD2 (6 bases). The CDR3 loop spans 16 amino acids. V lost 4 bases and J lost 4, with 17 bases in between. The germline V gene has CDR1 SGHAT and CDR2 FQNNGV. The CDR3 DNA sequence: TGTGCCAGCAGCTCTATGGAGGGACTGACATACAATGAGCAGTTCTTC. Translating gives CASSSMEGLTYNEQFF.

In DNA form, the CDR3 reads TGTGCCAGCAGCCCCGACAGGGGAGGGACCCAGTACTTC. Protein sequence: CASSPDRGGTQYF. The chain employs TRBV11-2 and TRBJ2-5; 8 nucleotides align to TRBD1. Germline CDR1 SGHAT, CDR2 FQNNGV. This CDR3 has 13 amino acids. V gave up 5 bases and J gave up 7 bases; unmatched junction bases: 6.

The V and J genes are TRBV4-1 and TRBJ2-1; D uncertain. Germline V gives CDR1 MGHRA, CDR2 YSYEKL. CDR3 size: 15 residues. With 1 base removed from V and 9 bases from J, the gap between germline ends came to 16 bases. The CDR3 DNA is TGCGCCAGCAGCCAAGGCCATCCCTCCCTCGGTGAGCAGTTCTTC. Its translation is CASSQGHPSLGEQFF.

For the CDR3, the DNA is TGCGCCAGCAGCTTTGTGGGAGAATCGGAGACCCAGTACTTC. Its translation: CASSFVGESETQYF. This chain uses TRBV5-1 with TRBJ2-5; D perhaps matches TRBD2 (5 bases). Trimming shortened V by 2 bases and J by 5 bases, and 13 bases separated the two germline ends. Germline V lookup: CDR1 SGHRS, CDR2 YFSETQ. This CDR3 has 14 residues.

The V gene is TRBV7-9, the J gene TRBJ2-3, with D tentatively TRBD1 (5 bases). The CDR3 runs to 14 residues. Germline V gene sequence: CDR1 SEHNR, CDR2 FQNEAQ (reference sequence). Trimming shortened V by 6 bases and J by 3 bases, and 13 bases separated the two germline ends. For the CDR3, the DNA is TGTGCCAGCAGTAACAGCCAGGGAACAGATACGCAGTATTTT. Amino acids: CASSNSQGTDTQYF.

The chain is built from TRBV27 and TRBJ2-7; D remains unclear. Germline V gene sequence: CDR1 MNHEY, CDR2 SMNVEV (reference sequence). Between the trimmed V and J ends, which lost 5 bases and 6 bases, there was a span of 11 bases. The CDR3 sequence is 12 residues long. In DNA form, the CDR3 reads TGTGCCAGCAGTCACTTCTCTAGCGAGCAGTACTTC. Its protein product is CASSHFSSEQYF.

CDR3 residues: CASSWDRAEQFF. CDR3 bases: TGTGCCAGCAGCTGGGACAGGGCCGAGCAGTTCTTC. The chain has TRBV11-2 and TRBJ2-1; 9 nucleotides match TRBD1. V lost 4 bases, J lost 10 bases, and 2 bases stayed unmatched. The germline gives CDR1 SGHAT, CDR2 FQNNGV. This CDR3 contains 12 residues.

The gene calls are TRBV2 and TRBJ1-1; 10 bases are shared with TRBD1. This CDR3 region has 15 residues. Trimming cost V 3 bases and J 8 bases; bases outside gene matches: 9. Germline V gives CDR1 SNHLY, CDR2 FYNNEI. The CDR3 DNA reads as TGTGCCAGCAGTGATGGGACAGGGGTTCTCCGAGAAGCTTTCTTT. It specifies CASSDGTGVLREAFF.

In the case of this clone: The sample has other DNA sequences that encode this CDR3 too. The V call is TRBV6-5, the J call TRBJ1-4; TRBD1 aligns across 7 bases. Germline V gives CDR1 MNHEY, CDR2 SVGAGI. Trimming at V came to 0 bases and at J to 3 bases, leaving 1 base not matched to a gene. The CDR3 is 15 amino acids. CDR3 in DNA: TGTGCCAGCAGTTACTCGGGACAGCCTAATGAAAAACTGTTTTTT. This gives the protein CASSYSGQPNEKLFF.

The rearrangement links TRBV6-5 to TRBJ2-7; tentative D call: TRBD2 (5 bases). Germline CDR1 and CDR2: MNHEY and SVGAGI. The CDR3 spans 15 residues. With 0 bases removed from V and 3 bases from J, the gap between germline ends came to 12 bases. The CDR3 loop reads CASSYSNRGNYEQYF. As DNA, the CDR3 is TGTGCCAGCAGTTACTCGAATCGAGGGAACTACGAGCAGTACTTC.

The chain is built from TRBV25-1 and TRBJ2-3, with 11 bases matching TRBD2. J was trimmed by 1 base and V by 3 bases; bases with no gene match: 3. The CDR3 loop spans 16 amino acids. Germline V gene sequence: CDR1 MGHDK, CDR2 SYGVNS. In nucleotides, the CDR3 is TGTGCCAGCAGTGAGGGGACTAGCGGTCGCACAGATACGCAGTATTTT. This gives the protein CASSEGTSGRTDTQYF.